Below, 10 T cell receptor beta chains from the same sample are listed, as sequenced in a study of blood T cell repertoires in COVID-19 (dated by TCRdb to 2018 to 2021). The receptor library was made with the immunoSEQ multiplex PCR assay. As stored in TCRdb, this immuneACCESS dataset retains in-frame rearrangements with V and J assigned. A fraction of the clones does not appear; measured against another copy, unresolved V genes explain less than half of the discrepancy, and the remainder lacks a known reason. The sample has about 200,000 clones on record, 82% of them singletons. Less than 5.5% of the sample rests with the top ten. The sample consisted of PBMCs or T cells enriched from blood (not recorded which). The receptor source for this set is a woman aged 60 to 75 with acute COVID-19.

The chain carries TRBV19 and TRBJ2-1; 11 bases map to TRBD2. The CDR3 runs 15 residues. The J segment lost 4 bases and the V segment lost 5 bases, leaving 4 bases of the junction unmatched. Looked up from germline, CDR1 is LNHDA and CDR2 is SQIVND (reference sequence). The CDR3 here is CASSLTSGGYNEQFF. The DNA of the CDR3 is TGTGCCAGTAGTCTCACTAGCGGGGGTTACAATGAGCAGTTCTTC.

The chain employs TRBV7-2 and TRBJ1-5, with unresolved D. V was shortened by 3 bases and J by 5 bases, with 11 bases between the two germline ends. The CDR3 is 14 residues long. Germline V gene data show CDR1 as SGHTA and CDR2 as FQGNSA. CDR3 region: CASSFSPGDQPQHF. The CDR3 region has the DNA TGTGCCAGCAGCTTCTCCCCCGGGGATCAGCCCCAGCATTTT.

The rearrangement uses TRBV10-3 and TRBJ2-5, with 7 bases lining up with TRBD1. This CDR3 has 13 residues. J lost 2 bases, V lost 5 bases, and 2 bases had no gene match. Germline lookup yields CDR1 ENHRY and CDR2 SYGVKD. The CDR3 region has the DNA TGTGCCATCAGTACAGGGGTACAAGAGACCCAGTACTTC. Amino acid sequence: CAISTGVQETQYF.

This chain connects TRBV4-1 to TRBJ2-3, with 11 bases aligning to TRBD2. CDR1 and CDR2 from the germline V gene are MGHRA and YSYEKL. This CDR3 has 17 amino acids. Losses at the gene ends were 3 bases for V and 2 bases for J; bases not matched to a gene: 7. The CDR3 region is CASSHYGTSGPTDTQYF. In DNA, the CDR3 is TGCGCCAGCAGCCACTACGGGACTAGCGGACCCACAGATACGCAGTATTTT.

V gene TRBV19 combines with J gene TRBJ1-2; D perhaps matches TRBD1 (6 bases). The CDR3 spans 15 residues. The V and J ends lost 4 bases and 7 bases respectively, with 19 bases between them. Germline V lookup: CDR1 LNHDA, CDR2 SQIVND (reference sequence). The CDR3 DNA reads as TGTGCCAGTAGTACAAACAGGGACCTAAGCGGTGGCTACACCTTC. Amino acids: CASSTNRDLSGGYTF. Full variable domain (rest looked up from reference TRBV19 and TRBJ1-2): DGGITQSPKYLFRKEGQNVTLSCEQNLNHDAMYWYRQDPGQGLRLIYYSQIVNDFQKGDIAEGYSVSREKKESFPLTVTSAQKNPTAFYLCASSTNRDLSGGYTFGSGTRLTVV.

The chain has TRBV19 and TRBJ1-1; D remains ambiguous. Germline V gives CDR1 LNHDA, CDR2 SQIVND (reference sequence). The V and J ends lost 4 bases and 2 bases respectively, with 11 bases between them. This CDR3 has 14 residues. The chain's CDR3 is CASSRKRPNTEAFF. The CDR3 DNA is TGTGCCAGTAGTAGAAAGAGGCCCAACACTGAAGCTTTCTTT.

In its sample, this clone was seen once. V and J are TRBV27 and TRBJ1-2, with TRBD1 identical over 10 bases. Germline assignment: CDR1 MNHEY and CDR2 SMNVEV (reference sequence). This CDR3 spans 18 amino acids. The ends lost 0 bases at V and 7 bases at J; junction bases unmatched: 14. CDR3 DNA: TGTGCCAGCAGTTTATCGTCCGGGATAGGACAGGGGGTTCGTGGCTACACCTTC. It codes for CASSLSSGIGQGVRGYTF.

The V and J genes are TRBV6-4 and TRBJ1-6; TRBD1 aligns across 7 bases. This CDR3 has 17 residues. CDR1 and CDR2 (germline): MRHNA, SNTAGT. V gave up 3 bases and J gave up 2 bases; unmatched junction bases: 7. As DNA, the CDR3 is TGTGCCAGCAGTGATCAACAGGGGCTCCCCTATAATTCACCCCTCCACTTT. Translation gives CASSDQQGLPYNSPLHF.

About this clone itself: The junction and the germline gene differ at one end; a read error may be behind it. The CDR3, as DNA: TGTGCCGGCAGCCAAACAATACACTATGGCTACACCTTC. Amino acids: CAGSQTIHYGYTF. The gene calls are TRBV12-3 or TRBV12-4 and TRBJ1-2; no firm D call. CDR3 length equals 13 residues.

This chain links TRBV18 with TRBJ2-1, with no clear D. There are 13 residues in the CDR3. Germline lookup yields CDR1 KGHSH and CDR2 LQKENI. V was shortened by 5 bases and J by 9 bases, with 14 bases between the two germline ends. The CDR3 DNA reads TGTGCCAGCTCAGCCGACTCGGTCGGTGAGCAGTTCTTC. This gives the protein CASSADSVGEQFF.